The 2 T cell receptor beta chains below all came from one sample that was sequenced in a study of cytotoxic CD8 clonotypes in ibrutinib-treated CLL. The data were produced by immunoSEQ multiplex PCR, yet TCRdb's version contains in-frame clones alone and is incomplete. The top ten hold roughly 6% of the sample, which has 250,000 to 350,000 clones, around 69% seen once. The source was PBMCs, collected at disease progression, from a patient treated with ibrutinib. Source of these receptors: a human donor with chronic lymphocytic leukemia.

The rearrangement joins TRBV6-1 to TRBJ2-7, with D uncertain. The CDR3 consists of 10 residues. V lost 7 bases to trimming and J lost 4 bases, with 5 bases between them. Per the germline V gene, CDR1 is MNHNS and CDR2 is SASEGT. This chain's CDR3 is CASTDYEQYF. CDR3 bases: TGTGCCAGCACGGATTACGAGCAGTACTTC.

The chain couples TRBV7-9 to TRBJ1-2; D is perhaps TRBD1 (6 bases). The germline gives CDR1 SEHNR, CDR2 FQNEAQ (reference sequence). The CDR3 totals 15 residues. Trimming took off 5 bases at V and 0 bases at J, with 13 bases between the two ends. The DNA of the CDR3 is TGTGCCAGCAGCCCAACAGGGTACTCTAACTATGGCTACACCTTC. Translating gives CASSPTGYSNYGYTF. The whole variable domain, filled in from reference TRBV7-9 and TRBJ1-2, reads DTGVSQNPRHKITKRGQNVTFRCDPISEHNRLYWYRQTLGQGPEFLTYFQNEAQLEKSRLLSDRFSAERPKGSFSTLEIQRTEQGDSAMYLCASSPTGYSNYGYTFGSGTRLTVV.